The present TCR beta chain was sequenced within a study of vaccination and CD4 T cells after COVID-19. Across the whole study: Four females and six males made up the convalescents, with two Hispanic. Whole-study findings and limits: Researchers report that a median approximately 90% of reactive clones in convalescent patients surfaced only post-vaccination.

The sample's treatment: roughly 11-day PBMC culture with coronavirus spike peptide pools or control peptides (ViraFEST assay). In the ViraFEST assay, peptide-pool expansion preceded TCR sequencing of expanded clonotypes. This clonotype was detected a few times. The target antigen is unknown. An Oncomine TCR Beta short-read assay was used to sequence the DNA from cultured CD4+ T cells. Each CDR3 protein is one row after TCRdb ran MiXCR on the PCR reads. In the table there are thousands of distinct CDR3 sequences, around 50% of which are singletons. V lost 3 bases to trimming and J lost 9 bases; unmatched junction nucleotides: 9. CDR3 size: 14 residues. Germline lookup yields CDR1 DFQATT and CDR2 SNEGSKA (reference sequence).

The gene calls are TRBV20-1 and TRBJ1-2; TRBD1 matches 11 bases. This clonotype originated in a human donor who had recovered from COVID-19. The sequenced sample consisted of CD4+ T cells from blood, cultured in vitro. CDR3 region: CSASNSGQGDSYTF. The CDR3 DNA reads TGCAGTGCTAGTAATTCGGGACAGGGGGATAGCTACACCTTC.